The 8 T cell receptor beta chains below were found in one sample sequenced in a study of T cell repertoires in cytomegalovirus infection. No antigens are known for them. Via MiXCR, TCRdb re-called the reads, giving one row per CDR3 protein. The table lists fewer than 850,000 distinct CDR3 sequences, about 27% of them singletons. The starting material was cultured CD8+ T cells from PBMCs, obtained from culture after CMV antigen stimulation. The receptors shown here come from a human donor in good health (CMV status not recorded). Some clones in this sample may be carry-over from other donors' samples.

This sequence joins TRBV28 and TRBJ2-1; TRBD2 agrees at 8 bases. The V and J ends lost 9 bases and 9 bases, in that order; junction bases with no gene match: 10. The CDR3 has 13 amino acids. The V gene's germline CDR1 is MDHEN and CDR2 SYDVKM. The CDR3 loop is CASIHSGVGEQFF. The CDR3 nucleotides are TGTGCCAGTATCCATAGCGGGGTCGGTGAGCAGTTCTTC.

This clonotype was seen more than once but under ten times. CDR3 sequence: CASSLTYGNTEAFF. The CDR3 bases are TGTGCCAGCAGCCTAACTTACGGGAACACTGAAGCTTTCTTT. The chain joins TRBV7-9 to TRBJ1-1; D not resolved. V dropped 5 bases and J dropped 1 base, with 11 bases sitting between them. The germline CDR1 and CDR2 sequences are SEHNR and FQNEAQ (reference sequence). The CDR3 consists of 14 residues.

This clonotype was seen only a few times. The chain combines TRBV24-1 with TRBJ1-5; a possible D gene is TRBD1 (6 bases). Trimming took 2 bases from V and 5 from J, leaving 21 bases between them. Germline V gene lookup returns CDR1 KGHDR and CDR2 SFDVKD. CDR3 length: 18 residues. The CDR3 loop is CATSDSDWWGRGDQPQHF. CDR3 in DNA: TGTGCCACCAGTGATTCCGACTGGTGGGGCAGGGGAGATCAGCCCCAGCATTTT.

This clonotype came up a few times. The chain combines TRBV6-7 with TRBJ1-1; D perhaps matches TRBD1 (5 bases). TRBV6-7 is an ORF, and what it does is uncertain. The CDR3 covers 18 residues. V was shortened by 2 bases and J by 0 bases, with 19 bases between the two germline ends. The CDR3 coding sequence is TGTGCCAGCAGTTACCCGAGGGGCGAGGGGCATTTGAACACTGAAGCTTTCTTT. Protein product: CASSYPRGEGHLNTEAFF.

This clonotype was detected a few times. The V call is TRBV6-1, the J call TRBJ2-7; TRBD2 agrees at 7 bases. Germline CDR1 MNHNS, CDR2 SASEGT. The CDR3 loop spans 18 amino acids. V was pared by 6 bases and J by 0 bases, with 17 bases of the junction left unmatched. The CDR3 loop is CASSQRGVPSVGSYEQYF. The CDR3 DNA sequence: TGTGCCAGCAGCCAACGGGGGGTCCCTTCGGTGGGCTCCTACGAGCAGTACTTC.

V is TRBV27 and J is TRBJ2-3, with a possible D match to TRBD2 (6 bases). V lost 5 bases and J lost 4, with 19 bases in between. Germline V gives CDR1 MNHEY, CDR2 SMNVEV (reference sequence). This CDR3 region has 16 residues. CDR3 loop: CASSLLGLGGSDTQYF. CDR3 coding DNA: TGTGCCAGCAGTCTCTTGGGACTGGGGGGTTCAGATACGCAGTATTTT.

This clonotype was seen only a few times. The chain couples TRBV4-3 to TRBJ2-2; D assignment may be TRBD1 or TRBD2 (7 bases each). Germline V gene lookup returns CDR1 LGHNA and CDR2 YSLEER. This CDR3 has 16 residues. V was trimmed by 0 bases and J by 8 bases, leaving 16 bases between them. The CDR3 protein is CASSQDLHRGGGELFF. Here the CDR3 DNA reads TGCGCCAGCAGCCAAGATCTTCACAGGGGAGGGGGGGAGCTGTTTTTT.

This clonotype has a count of ten or more. The chain couples TRBV7-6 to TRBJ1-6; 9 bases map to TRBD1. The ends lost 5 bases at V and 7 bases at J; junction bases unmatched: 6. This CDR3 is built from 15 residues. CDR1 is SGHVS and CDR2 is FNYEAQ in the germline V gene. CDR3 bases: TGTGCCAGCAGCCGGACAGGGGACCCGAATTCACCCCTCCACTTT. Residues: CASSRTGDPNSPLHF.